Sequencing of this T cell receptor (beta chain) was carried out in a study of response to subunit inactivated influenza vaccine. The germline gives CDR1 GTSNPN, CDR2 SVGIG (reference sequence). This CDR3 spans 13 amino acids. Trimming cost V 2 bases and J 4 bases, with 9 bases left between them. This clonotype has more than one count but fewer than ten. TCRdb re-analysed the RT-PCR reads in MiXCR, keeping a single row per CDR3 protein. The table shows about 180,000 distinct CDR3 sequences, with about 10% occurring only once. This receptor was obtained from a man aged 45 to 65 who received an inactivated influenza vaccine. The chain has TRBV30 and TRBJ1-5; D uncertain. Source: non-naive T cells sorted from PBMCs, taken on the day of vaccination. CDR3 region: CAWSPRGNQPQHF. CDR3 in DNA: TGTGCCTGGAGTCCACGGGGTAATCAGCCCCAGCATTTT.